The T cell receptor (beta chain) described here comes from a study of blood T cell repertoires in COVID-19. This clone was picked up one time. Data came from immunoSEQ multiplex PCR; TCRdb stores just in-frame clones and leaves some out. The sample lists some 63,000 clones, over 75% occurring once. The CDR3 length is 11 residues. V was clipped by 0 bases and J by 9 bases, with 4 bases between them. Germline assignment: CDR1 SGHDT and CDR2 YYEEEE. This chain uses TRBV5-6 with TRBJ2-1; the D is unclear. The sample consisted of peripheral blood. This receptor was identified in a human donor in a cohort sampled during active COVID-19. The DNA of the CDR3 is TGTGCCAGCAGCTTGGCCGTTGAGCAGTTCTTC. Its translation is CASSLAVEQFF.